What follows are 13 T cell receptor beta chains derived from one specimen sequenced in a study of cytomegalovirus exposure and HLA in healthy donors. It was with 60 Vbeta and 13 Jbeta primers that the PCR ran. Only in-frame clones appear in the TCRdb table, and some are missing; sequencing was by immunoSEQ multiplex PCR. Here the sample spans around 100,000 clones, roughly 78% being singletons. Specimen: PBMCs. Source of these receptors: a male donor in good health and CMV-seropositive.

The chain links TRBV6-6 to TRBJ2-3; D perhaps matches TRBD1 (6 bases). Germline V gene sequence: CDR1 MNHNY, CDR2 SVGAGI (reference sequence). The CDR3 is 15 amino acids. Trimming stripped 2 bases from V and 2 bases from J, with 11 bases between. This CDR3 reads CASSYLDSITDTQYF. In nucleotides, the CDR3 is TGTGCCAGCAGTTACCTGGACAGCATCACAGATACGCAGTATTTT.

V usage is TRBV27 and J usage is TRBJ2-3; 11 bases line up with TRBD2. This CDR3 contains 15 residues. Trimming cost V 5 bases and J 3 bases; bases outside gene matches: 4. Germline V gene sequence: CDR1 MNHEY, CDR2 SMNVEV (reference sequence). CDR3 sequence reads: CASSPLAGGTDTQYF. CDR3 nucleotide sequence: TGTGCCAGCAGTCCGTTAGCGGGGGGGACAGATACGCAGTATTTT.

The genes are TRBV19 and TRBJ1-1; tentatively, D is TRBD1 (5 bases). CDR3 length: 13 amino acids. The germline V and J ends were trimmed by 5 bases and 4 bases, with 11 bases remaining between them. Per the germline V gene, CDR1 is LNHDA and CDR2 is SQIVND (reference sequence). The CDR3 coding sequence is TGTGCCAGTAGTGAACAAAGGGGCACTGAAGCTTTCTTT. Protein sequence: CASSEQRGTEAFF.

CDR3 loop: CASSWAPSSSYEQYF. The CDR3 nucleotides read TGTGCCAGCAGTTGGGCGCCATCCTCCTCCTACGAGCAGTACTTC. The rearrangement joins TRBV28 to TRBJ2-7; D is undetermined. The V gene lost 4 bases and the J gene lost 0 bases, with 13 bases spanning the gap. Germline loops: CDR1 MDHEN, CDR2 SYDVKM. This CDR3 spans 15 amino acids.

The rearrangement links TRBV28 to TRBJ1-5; no definite D call. Germline lookup yields CDR1 MDHEN and CDR2 SYDVKM. The CDR3 loop spans 14 amino acids. The ends were cut back, 4 bases at V and 0 bases at J, with 7 bases in the middle. This CDR3 reads CASSSSPSNQPQHF. CDR3 coding DNA: TGTGCCAGCAGTTCTAGTCCTAGCAATCAGCCCCAGCATTTT.

The chain carries TRBV2 and TRBJ2-2; a possible D gene is TRBD1 (6 bases). Germline CDR1 is SNHLY and CDR2 is FYNNEI. This CDR3 contains 13 residues. Trimming removed 5 bases from V and 7 bases from J, with 11 bases in between. CDR3 loop: CASSLQGNGELFF. The CDR3 DNA is TGTGCCAGCAGTCTACAGGGAAACGGGGAGCTGTTTTTT.

This sequence joins TRBV29-1 and TRBJ1-2; D might be TRBD1 (6 bases). This CDR3 region has 12 residues. The V end lost 6 bases, the J end lost 8 bases, and 16 bases lay between the germline ends. The germline gives CDR1 SQVTM, CDR2 ANQGSEA. CDR3 in amino acids: CSVSSGERGYTF. The DNA of the CDR3 is TGCAGCGTATCGTCAGGGGAACGAGGCTACACCTTC.

This clone was seen once. The chain carries TRBV18 and TRBJ2-5; TRBD1 agrees at 10 bases. The germline CDR1 and CDR2 sequences are KGHSH and LQKENI. Unmatched junction bases numbered 10, after V lost 0 bases and J lost 9 bases. The CDR3 is made up of 16 amino acids. This CDR3 reads CASSPPFGTGENAQYF. CDR3 DNA sequence: TGTGCCAGCTCACCACCGTTCGGGACAGGGGAGAACGCCCAGTACTTC.

The chain uses TRBV19 and TRBJ2-5; TRBD2 matches 11 bases. The CDR3 runs 15 residues. V lost 3 bases and J lost 6; bases outside the gene matches: 6. Per germline, CDR1 LNHDA and CDR2 SQIVND (reference sequence). CDR3 sequence (DNA): TGTGCCAGTAGTATCTCGGCTAGCGGGGGGAAGACCCAGTACTTC. As protein: CASSISASGGKTQYF.

The rearrangement joins TRBV4-1 to TRBJ1-2, with 7 bases lining up with TRBD1. The CDR3 runs to 19 residues. CDR1 and CDR2 from the germline V gene are MGHRA and YSYEKL. Trimming cost V 1 base and J 4 bases; bases outside gene matches: 18. The CDR3 nucleotides read TGCGCCAGCAGCCAAGTAGCCGGGACAGCACCAGTTCAAGCCTATGGCTACACCTTC. This translates into CASSQVAGTAPVQAYGYTF.

V is TRBV19 and J is TRBJ2-5; D is undetermined. Germline V gene sequence: CDR1 LNHDA, CDR2 SQIVND (reference sequence). The ends were cut back, 4 bases at V and 3 bases at J, with 6 bases in the middle. The CDR3 is made up of 12 amino acids. The CDR3 sequence is CASSTQEETQYF. The CDR3 bases are TGTGCCAGTAGTACCCAGGAAGAGACCCAGTACTTC.

The chain links TRBV7-9 to TRBJ2-7, with TRBD2 matching over 10 bases. The CDR3 has 15 amino acids. V trimming: 1 base; J trimming: 7 bases; junction bases outside the gene matches: 7. Germline CDR1 reads SEHNR; CDR2 reads FQNEAQ (reference sequence). The CDR3 DNA reads TGTGCCAGCAGCTTAGGCGGAGCGGGAGGGAGGGAGCAGTACTTC. It yields the protein CASSLGGAGGREQYF.

The chain has TRBV5-4 and TRBJ2-2; 13 bases line up with TRBD2. The germline CDR1 and CDR2 sequences are SGHNT and YYREEE (reference sequence). Losses at the gene ends were 4 bases for V and 2 bases for J; bases not matched to a gene: 8. The CDR3 loop spans 18 amino acids. The CDR3 reads CASSPRGLAGLNTGELFF. Written as DNA, the CDR3 is TGTGCCAGCAGCCCACGGGGACTAGCGGGACTTAACACCGGGGAGCTGTTTTTT.